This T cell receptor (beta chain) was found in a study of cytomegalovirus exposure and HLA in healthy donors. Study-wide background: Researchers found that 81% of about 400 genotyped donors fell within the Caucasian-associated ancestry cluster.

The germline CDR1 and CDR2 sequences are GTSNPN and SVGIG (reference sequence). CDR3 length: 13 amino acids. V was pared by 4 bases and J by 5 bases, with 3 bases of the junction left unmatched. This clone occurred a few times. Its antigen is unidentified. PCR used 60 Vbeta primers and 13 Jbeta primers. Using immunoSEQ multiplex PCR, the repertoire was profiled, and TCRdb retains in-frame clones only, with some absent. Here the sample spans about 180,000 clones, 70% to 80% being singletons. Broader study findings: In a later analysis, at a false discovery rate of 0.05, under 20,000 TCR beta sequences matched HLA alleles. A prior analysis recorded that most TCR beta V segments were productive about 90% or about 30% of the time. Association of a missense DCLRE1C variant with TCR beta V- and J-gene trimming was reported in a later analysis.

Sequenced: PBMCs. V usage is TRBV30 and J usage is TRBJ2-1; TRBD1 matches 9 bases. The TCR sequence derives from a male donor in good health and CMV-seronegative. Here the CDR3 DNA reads TGTGCCTGGACAGACAGGGGGAACAATGAGCAGTTCTTC. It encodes CAWTDRGNNEQFF.